This TCR beta chain derives from a study of blood T cell repertoires in COVID-19. Study summary: Acute-phase and convalescent COVID-19 samples originated in the United States, Italy and Spain. PBMCs, B-cell-depleted T cells, or T cells provided the cDNA or gDNA that made up the material.

The CDR3 runs to 16 residues. Germline CDR1 SGHTA, CDR2 FQGNSA. V was cut by 1 base and J by 2 bases, with 12 bases left in between. Per the original methods: Amplified reference gene primers provided the basis for estimating nucleated cell counts. The protocol was immunoSEQ multiplex PCR, while the TCRdb copy is restricted to in-frame clones and leaves out a portion. V and J calls plus clone size are reproduced from that table; the DNA served to infer D and trimming. The top ten hold about 1.4% of the sample, which has about 140,000 clones, over 75% seen once. This clone was seen only once. This chain joins TRBV7-2 and TRBJ1-5; D ambiguous. Sequencing was carried out using peripheral blood. This TCR was recovered from a human donor in a cohort sampled during active COVID-19. CDR3 sequence (DNA): TGTGCCAGCAGCTTAGGGGCTACTAGGGGCAATCAGCCCCAGCATTTT. Residues: CASSLGATRGNQPQHF. The full variable domain, completed using reference TRBV7-2 and TRBJ1-5, is GAGVSQSPSNKVTEKGKDVELRCDPISGHTALYWYRQSLGQGLEFLIYFQGNSAPDKSGLPSDRFSAERTGGSVSTLTIQRTQQEDSAVYLCASSLGATRGNQPQHFGDGTRLSIL.